This TCR beta chain comes out of a study of blood T cell repertoires in COVID-19. This CDR3 contains 13 residues. CDR1 and CDR2 (germline): GTSNPN, SVGIG (reference sequence). Between the trimmed V and J ends, which lost 0 bases and 4 bases, there was a span of 8 bases. Only in-frame clones appear in the TCRdb table, and some are missing; sequencing was by immunoSEQ multiplex PCR. This sample yields about 150,000 clones, of which more than 75% are seen a single time; 10% to 15% belongs to the top ten. The chain has TRBV30 and TRBJ2-3; a weak D match, TRBD1 (6 bases). The TCR sequence derives from a man aged 55-75 years with active or convalescent COVID-19. The source material was peripheral blood. CDR3 in amino acids: CAWSVTGADTQYF. The CDR3 region has the DNA TGTGCCTGGAGTGTGACAGGCGCAGATACGCAGTATTTT.